These 26 T cell receptor beta chains were all obtained from the same sample, sequenced in a study of T cell responses to AZD1222 COVID-19 vaccine. The repertoire was sequenced with immunoSEQ multiplex PCR; TCRdb's copy has only in-frame clones and lacks some. The sample lists some 100,000 clones; approximately 90% were seen once. Specimen: peripheral blood, collected on day 0 of AZD1222 vaccination. The receptors were sampled from an adult in good health.

J is TRBJ1-1 and V is TRBV10-1; D uncertain. The CDR3 is 13 residues long. Trimming took 8 bases from V and 1 from J, leaving 11 bases between them. Germline CDR1 is WNHNN and CDR2 is SYGVQD (reference sequence). The CDR3 nucleotides are TGCGCCAGCGCCCGAGGAGAGAACACTGAAGCTTTCTTT. Translation gives CASARGENTEAFF.

This sequence joins TRBV30 and TRBJ2-1; D not resolved. The V and J ends lost 3 bases and 5 bases respectively, with 14 bases between them. The CDR3 consists of 14 residues. From germline, CDR1 is GTSNPN and CDR2 SVGIG (reference sequence). The DNA for the CDR3 is TGTGCCTGGAGACCTCCGGGCCAGAACAATGAGCAGTTCTTC. Protein sequence: CAWRPPGQNNEQFF.

About this clone: Other DNA sequences in the same sample also yield this CDR3. V usage is TRBV28 and J usage is TRBJ1-2, with TRBD1 matching 8 bases. V trimming: 5 bases; J trimming: 8 bases; junction bases outside the gene matches: 7. CDR3 length: 13 amino acids. Germline assignment: CDR1 MDHEN and CDR2 SYDVKM. The CDR3 protein is CASSPGTGGGYTF. The CDR3 region has the DNA TGTGCCAGCAGTCCCGGGACAGGAGGCGGCTACACCTTC.

The chain has TRBV10-2 and TRBJ1-5, with 10 bases matching TRBD1. Germline V gene lookup returns CDR1 WSHSY and CDR2 SAAADI. J lost 5 bases, V lost 4 bases, and 5 bases had no gene match. The CDR3 is 15 residues long. The CDR3 DNA follows: TGCGCCAGCAGTGTTGGGACAGGGGACTATCAGCCCCAGCATTTT. Protein sequence: CASSVGTGDYQPQHF.

The chain has TRBV28 and TRBJ1-1, with unresolved D. The ends were cut back, 8 bases at V and 1 base at J, with 11 bases in the middle. The CDR3 is 13 residues long. The germline CDR1 and CDR2 sequences are MDHEN and SYDVKM. The CDR3 bases are TGTGCCAGCGACGGACGGCCGAACACTGAAGCTTTCTTT. Protein sequence: CASDGRPNTEAFF.

The V and J genes are TRBV4-1 and TRBJ2-3, with a weak D call TRBD1 (5 bases). The CDR3 contains 14 residues. Trimming stripped 4 bases from V and 4 bases from J, with 12 bases between. From germline, CDR1 is MGHRA and CDR2 YSYEKL. CDR3 sequence: CASSLFRGPDTQYF. The CDR3 DNA reads as TGCGCCAGCAGCCTTTTTAGGGGCCCAGATACGCAGTATTTT.

This clone was counted between two and nine times. The chain couples TRBV30 to TRBJ1-6, with D unclear. There are 14 residues in the CDR3. Germline V gene lookup returns CDR1 GTSNPN and CDR2 SVGIG (reference sequence). Trimming took 8 bases from V and 0 from J, leaving 11 bases between them. This chain's CDR3 is CAVSGSSYNSPLHF. The CDR3 region has the DNA TGTGCCGTGAGTGGGAGCTCCTATAATTCACCCCTCCACTTT. Variable domain in full (rest from reference TRBV30 and TRBJ1-6): SQTIHQWPATLVQPVGSPLSLECTVEGTSNPNLYWYRQAAGRGLQLLFYSVGIGQISSEVPQNLSASRPQDRQFILSSKKLLLSDSGFYLCAVSGSSYNSPLHFGNGTRLTVT.

The rearrangement links TRBV10-3 to TRBJ1-2; no clear D. Germline values: CDR1 ENHRY, CDR2 SYGVKD. This CDR3 comprises 14 residues. V lost 0 bases, J lost 4 bases, and 9 bases lay in between. CDR3 sequence: CAISESSQSYGYTF. DNA for the CDR3: TGTGCCATCAGTGAGTCTAGTCAGAGCTATGGCTACACCTTC.

This clone was counted once. The gene calls are TRBV6-5 and TRBJ1-1; D may be TRBD1 (5 bases). The germline gives CDR1 MNHEY, CDR2 SVGAGI. This CDR3 region has 13 residues. The V end was cut by 6 bases, the J end by 5 bases, with 13 bases between. The CDR3 region has the DNA TGTGCCAGCAGGGAGTCGGGGCGGACTGAAGCTTTCTTT. Residues: CASRESGRTEAFF.

This chain joins TRBV6-5 and TRBJ1-1; 9 bases line up with TRBD1. V lost 0 bases and J lost 6; bases outside the gene matches: 5. From germline, CDR1 is MNHEY and CDR2 SVGAGI. CDR3 length equals 15 residues. The CDR3 nucleotides are TGTGCCAGCAGTTACTCGCGGGACAGGGTCCCTGAAGCTTTCTTT. Amino acid sequence: CASSYSRDRVPEAFF.

The rearrangement joins TRBV6-1 to TRBJ1-6; D is possibly TRBD1 (6 bases). This CDR3 contains 13 residues. The V and J ends lost 3 bases and 8 bases respectively, with 8 bases between them. Germline CDR1 is MNHNS and CDR2 is SASEGT. As DNA, the CDR3 is TGTGCCAGCAGTGATACAGGGTATTCACCCCTCCACTTT. Encoded protein: CASSDTGYSPLHF.

The chain combines TRBV29-1 with TRBJ2-2; D gene ambiguous. V was pared by 6 bases and J by 5 bases, with 10 bases between. The CDR3 covers 12 residues. Germline V gene lookup returns CDR1 SQVTM and CDR2 ANQGSEA. The CDR3 loop is CSVGEFTGELFF. The CDR3 nucleotides read TGCAGCGTGGGCGAATTTACCGGGGAGCTGTTTTTT.

Concerning this clone: The sample holds other DNA sequences that translate to the same CDR3. The J gene is TRBJ2-1, the V gene TRBV2, with 7 positions matching TRBD2. V shed 1 base, J shed 3 bases, and the junction held 6 bases outside the gene matches. Germline CDR1 SNHLY, CDR2 FYNNEI. This CDR3 has 16 amino acids. CDR3 nucleotide sequence: TGTGCCAGCAGTGAAGTCCGGCTAGCGGTCTACAATGAGCAGTTCTTC. This codes for CASSEVRLAVYNEQFF.

V is TRBV7-2 and J is TRBJ2-4; 7 nucleotides align to TRBD2. This CDR3 spans 14 amino acids. Trimming at V came to 4 bases and at J to 1 base, leaving 1 base not matched to a gene. The germline CDR1 and CDR2 sequences are SGHTA and FQGNSA. This CDR3 is CASSSGGAKNIQYF. In DNA form, the CDR3 reads TGTGCCAGCAGCTCCGGGGGGGCCAAAAACATTCAGTACTTC.

This clone appeared once. The chain recombines TRBV30 with TRBJ1-1, with D maybe TRBD1 (5 bases). This CDR3 has 11 amino acids. Trimming took off 3 bases at V and 3 bases at J, with 5 bases between the two ends. CDR1 is GTSNPN and CDR2 is SVGIG in the germline V gene (reference sequence). As DNA, the CDR3 is TGTGCCTGGAGGGGGGACACTGAAGCTTTCTTT. Translated: CAWRGDTEAFF.

CDR3: CASSAGPVETQYF. In DNA form, the CDR3 reads TGCGCCAGCAGTGCAGGACCGGTAGAGACCCAGTACTTC. This chain joins TRBV10-1 and TRBJ2-5, with D hard to call. The CDR3 runs 13 residues. Trimming shortened V by 4 bases and J by 4 bases, and 10 bases separated the two germline ends. The V gene's germline CDR1 is WNHNN and CDR2 SYGVQD (reference sequence).

V is TRBV7-9 and J is TRBJ2-5; TRBD1 or TRBD2 may be the D gene (6 bases each). V was shortened by 2 bases and J by 5 bases, with 12 bases between the two germline ends. Per the germline V gene, CDR1 is SEHNR and CDR2 is FQNEAQ (reference sequence). The CDR3 totals 14 residues. In DNA, the CDR3 is TGTGCCAGCAGCTTACGGGGGCACGGGGAGACCCAGTACTTC. Protein: CASSLRGHGETQYF. Full variable domain (rest looked up from reference TRBV7-9 and TRBJ2-5): DTGVSQNPRHKITKRGQNVTFRCDPISEHNRLYWYRQTLGQGPEFLTYFQNEAQLEKSRLLSDRFSAERPKGSFSTLEIQRTEQGDSAMYLCASSLRGHGETQYFGPGTRLLVL.

This CDR3 is CASSGAPEKRETQYF. As DNA, the CDR3 is TGTGCCAGCAGTGGAGCCCCCGAGAAGAGGGAGACCCAGTACTTC. V gene TRBV2 combines with J gene TRBJ2-5; D remains ambiguous. CDR1 is SNHLY and CDR2 is FYNNEI in the germline V gene. Trimming took off 4 bases at V and 5 bases at J, with 17 bases between the two ends. The CDR3 sequence is 15 residues long. The full variable domain, completed using reference TRBV2 and TRBJ2-5, is EPEVTQTPSHQVTQMGQEVILRCVPISNHLYFYWYRQILGQKVEFLVSFYNNEISEKSEIFDDQFSVERPDGSNFTLKIRSTKLEDSAMYFCASSGAPEKRETQYFGPGTRLLVL.

This chain links TRBV5-1 with TRBJ2-3, with 8 bases matching TRBD2. The J segment lost 1 base and the V segment lost 6 bases, leaving 7 bases of the junction unmatched. CDR3 length equals 15 residues. CDR1 is SGHRS and CDR2 is YFSETQ in the germline V gene. The CDR3 DNA sequence: TGCGCCAGCACTAGAACTAGCGGACGCACAGATACGCAGTATTTT. Translation: CASTRTSGRTDTQYF.

The rearrangement links TRBV3-1 (or the pseudogene TRBV3-2) to TRBJ2-5; D is uncertain. The CDR3 extends over 15 amino acids. Germline CDR1 and CDR2: LGHDT and YNNKEL (reference sequence). Trimming cost V 2 bases and J 1 base, with 11 bases left between them. CDR3 sequence (DNA): TGTGCCAGCAGCCAAAGAGCCCGGTTCCAAGAGACCCAGTACTTC. Its translation: CASSQRARFQETQYF.

This clone was recorded once. The CDR3 reads CASSLSGRYEAFF. The DNA for the CDR3 is TGTGCCAGCAGTTTATCGGGACGATATGAAGCTTTCTTT. The V and J genes are TRBV27 and TRBJ1-1; TRBD1 is a possible D gene (5 bases). CDR1 is MNHEY, CDR2 SMNVEV, per germline (reference sequence). Trimming left V 0 bases short and J 7 bases short, with 9 bases between. This CDR3 is 13 amino acids long.

The CDR3 DNA sequence: TGCGCCAGCAGCTTGGGGGCAGGGTTGAACACTGAAGCTTTCTTT. It codes for CASSLGAGLNTEAFF. The chain couples TRBV5-1 to TRBJ1-1; the D gene is possibly TRBD1 (5 bases). CDR3 length: 15 amino acids. CDR1 SGHRS and CDR2 YFSETQ come from the germline V gene. V was clipped by 0 bases and J by 0 bases, with 9 bases between them.

This clone was counted once. The chain links TRBV12-3 or TRBV12-4 to TRBJ1-2, with unresolved D. V lost 6 bases and J lost 4, with 9 bases in between. This CDR3 has 12 residues. The DNA for the CDR3 is TGTGCCAGCAGCCGTCGGGCCTATGGCTACACCTTC. It encodes CASSRRAYGYTF.

The V and J genes are TRBV6-6 and TRBJ1-5, with unresolved D. V lost 5 bases and J lost 1, with 12 bases in between. This CDR3 is built from 15 residues. CDR1 and CDR2 (germline): MNHNY, SVGAGI (reference sequence). CDR3 bases: TGTGCCAGCAGTCACAAAGGCAGGAGCAATCAGCCCCAGCATTTT. This gives the protein CASSHKGRSNQPQHF.

V gene TRBV30 combines with J gene TRBJ1-1; weak D call: TRBD1 (5 bases). V shed 4 bases and J shed 3 bases, with 18 bases lying between them. The CDR3 runs 15 residues. The germline V gene encodes CDR1 GTSNPN and CDR2 SVGIG (reference sequence). This CDR3 reads CAWTPRRGMYTEAFF. As DNA, the CDR3 is TGTGCCTGGACCCCGCGGCGGGGGATGTACACTGAAGCTTTCTTT.

The genes are TRBV6-1 and TRBJ2-3; D is uncertain. CDR1 and CDR2 (germline): MNHNS, SASEGT. This CDR3 contains 13 residues. V gave up 2 bases and J gave up 8 bases, with 11 bases separating them. Here the CDR3 DNA reads TGTGCCAGCAGTGAATTAGAAGAAACTACGCAGTATTTT. It is translated as CASSELEETTQYF.